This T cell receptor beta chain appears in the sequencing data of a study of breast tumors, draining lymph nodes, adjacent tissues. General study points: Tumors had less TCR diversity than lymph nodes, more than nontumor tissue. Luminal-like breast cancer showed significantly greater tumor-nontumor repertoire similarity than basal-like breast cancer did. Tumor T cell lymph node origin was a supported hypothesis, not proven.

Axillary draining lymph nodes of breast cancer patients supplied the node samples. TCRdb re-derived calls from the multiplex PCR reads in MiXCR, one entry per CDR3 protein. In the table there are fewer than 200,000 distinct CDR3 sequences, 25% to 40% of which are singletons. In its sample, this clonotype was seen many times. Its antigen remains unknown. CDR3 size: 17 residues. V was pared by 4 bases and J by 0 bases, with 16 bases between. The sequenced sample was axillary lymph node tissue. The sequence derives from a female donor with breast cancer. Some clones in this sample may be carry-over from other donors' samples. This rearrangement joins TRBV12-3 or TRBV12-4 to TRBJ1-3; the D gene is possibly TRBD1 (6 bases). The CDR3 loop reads CASSSPRGRPSGNTIYF. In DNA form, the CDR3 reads TGTGCCAGCAGTTCTCCCCGGGGGCGCCCCTCTGGAAACACCATATATTTT.